This entry concerns a single T cell receptor (beta chain). Once extracted for a subset, genomic DNA was divided evenly among several immunoSEQ plates. TCRdb's table, derived via immunoSEQ multiplex PCR, lists solely in-frame clones and lacks some. The top ten clones hold over 0.12% of a sample with roughly 2.5 million clones, approximately 90% of them seen once. The entry originates in a study of shared clonotypes between healthy human individuals. The trim removed 3 bases at V and 5 bases at J, leaving 9 bases unmatched. Per germline, CDR1 MGHRA and CDR2 YSYEKL. The CDR3 loop spans 15 amino acids. All of the donors resided in Nashville, Tennessee, and each was a Caucasian adult.

V is TRBV4-1 and J is TRBJ1-1; 7 nucleotides line up with TRBD1. The sequence was collected from a man between 18 and 35 years old in good health. Source material: naive CD4+ T cells sorted from blood. Subset noted: CD45RA+ positively selected. CDR3 amino acids: CASSHRDSPWTEAFF. The CDR3, as DNA: TGCGCCAGCAGCCATAGGGACAGTCCTTGGACTGAAGCTTTCTTT.